Below, 3 T cell receptor beta chains from the same sample are listed, as sequenced in a study of T cell repertoires in cytomegalovirus infection. TCRdb processed the reads anew with MiXCR; each CDR3 protein has one entry. The profile covers approximately 400,000 distinct CDR3 sequences, with under 40% appearing a single time and roughly 15% taken by the ten largest. The sequenced sample was PBMCs. Receptors originate from a human donor in good health (CMV status not recorded). Some clones in this sample may be carry-over from other donors' samples.

This clonotype occurred a few times. This chain joins TRBV19 and TRBJ1-6; no firm D call. The CDR3 length is 14 residues. The V gene lost 7 bases and the J gene lost 7 bases, with 14 bases spanning the gap. Germline V gene data show CDR1 as LNHDA and CDR2 as SQIVND (reference sequence). CDR3 loop: CASTAEQSNSPLHF. CDR3 coding DNA: TGTGCCAGTACGGCGGAACAGTCAAATTCACCCCTCCACTTT.

Concerning this clonotype: The germline gene is not matched at one end of the junction; a read error may be the cause. This chain uses TRBV5-5 with TRBJ2-5; 12 positions match TRBD2. Germline V gene data show CDR1 as SGHKS and CDR2 as YYEKEE (reference sequence). This CDR3 spans 13 amino acids. The CDR3 protein is CASSSMNRLAGDF. The CDR3 bases are TGTGCCAGCAGCTCCATGAACCGACTAGCGGGAGACTTC. The full variable domain, in which reference TRBV5-5 and TRBJ2-5 provide the parts outside the CDR3, is DAGVTQSPTHLIKTRGQQVTLRCSPISGHKSVSWYQQVLGQGPQFIFQYYEKEERGRGNFPDRFSARQFPNYSSELNVNALLLGDSALYLCASSSMNRLAGDFGPGTRLLVL.

This chain joins TRBV6-2 or TRBV6-3 and TRBJ2-7; possible D gene TRBD2, 5 bases. Trimming removed 10 bases at V and 0 bases at J, with 19 bases between. This CDR3 region has 15 residues. Germline V gene sequence: CDR1 MNHEY, CDR2 SVGEGT. This CDR3 is CATLGRAPSSYEQYF. Here the CDR3 DNA reads TGTGCCACCTTAGGGAGAGCGCCGAGCTCCTACGAGCAGTACTTC.